Listed below are T cell receptor beta chains from one sample, sequenced in a study of breast tumors, draining lymph nodes, adjacent tissues. MiXCR was run by TCRdb on the multiplex PCR reads, yielding one entry per CDR3 protein. This sample has around 150,000 distinct CDR3 sequences; around 24% occur once, and the top ten carry about 2.6%. The sequencing input was axillary lymph node tissue. These receptors were collected from a female donor with breast cancer. Some clones in this sample may be carry-over from other donors' samples. Each CDR3 is given without its conserved first and last residue.

TRBV20-1	TRBJ2-3	SARHKLAASTDTQY
TRBV18	TRBJ1-6	ASSTDNSNSPLH
TRBV10-1	TRBJ2-5	ASKGLAPWVQETQY
TRBV28	TRBJ1-2	ASSLTGGGYT
TRBV14	TRBJ2-1	ASSQTFDEQF
TRBV20-1	TRBJ2-1	SARASASSYNEQF
TRBV19	TRBJ2-1	ASSAILAGGTEQF
TRBV18	TRBJ2-7	ASSPMGSYEQY
TRBV7-9	TRBJ2-6	ASSPLGLSTGANVLT
TRBV4-3	TRBJ1-3	ASSFTGHTIY
TRBV20-1	TRBJ1-4	SANREINEKLF
TRBV18	TRBJ2-7	ASSPPSHTRIF
TRBV28	TRBJ2-4	ASSIGGSKNIQY
TRBV7-8	TRBJ2-5	ASSLVGRKETQY
TRBV27	TRBJ2-3	ASSFLGDWGTDTQY
TRBV28	TRBJ2-7	ASSYGEQY